Given below is one TCR beta chain in context. No antigen is known for it. Qualities for individual bases were not recorded, and no much larger clone is one base off. The sample holds other DNA sequences that translate to the same CDR3. Library method: the immunoSEQ multiplex PCR assay. TCRdb re-hosts the immuneACCESS table, in-frame sequences only. Its copies lack some clones; in the studies checked, an unresolved V gene accounts for under half of them, and the cause for the rest is not known. Within this sample are some 64,000 clones, with approximately 80% of them counted one time only. The ten biggest clones cover approximately 4% of the sample. The study tested focal radiation therapy combined with CTLA-4 blockade (ipilimumab) in patients with chemo-refractory metastatic non-small-cell lung cancer. According to the germline V gene, CDR1 reads MNHNS and CDR2 reads SASEGT. The CDR3 holds 13 amino acids from the cysteine to the phenylalanine. Only the CDR3 region is kept as DNA, spanning 39 bases read in frame from base 1. V loses 6 bases of germline sequence and J loses 7 bases, and the interval between the two ends is 16 bases.

The data belong to a study of radiotherapy plus CTLA-4 blockade in lung cancer (dated by TCRdb to 2017 to 2018). Some background on the complete study: Objective responses were observed in about 17% of enrolled patients, and disease control was achieved in 30% to 40%. Here is what the overall study found, with its caveats: Increased serum interferon-beta after radiation, together with early dynamic changes in blood T cell clones, were reported to be the strongest predictors of response. After treatment with radiotherapy and ipilimumab, TCR clones that originated in tumors expanded in peripheral blood.

The origin of this receptor is a human donor with non-small cell lung cancer who had a complete response to radiotherapy plus ipilimumab. The material was peripheral blood, obtained from a patient treated with radiotherapy plus ipilimumab. The chain links TRBV6-1 with TRBJ2-7, with the D gene uncertain. The nucleotides are TGTGCCAGCAGCCAGATATTAAACGGGGAGCAGTACTTC. It encodes CASSQILNGEQYF.